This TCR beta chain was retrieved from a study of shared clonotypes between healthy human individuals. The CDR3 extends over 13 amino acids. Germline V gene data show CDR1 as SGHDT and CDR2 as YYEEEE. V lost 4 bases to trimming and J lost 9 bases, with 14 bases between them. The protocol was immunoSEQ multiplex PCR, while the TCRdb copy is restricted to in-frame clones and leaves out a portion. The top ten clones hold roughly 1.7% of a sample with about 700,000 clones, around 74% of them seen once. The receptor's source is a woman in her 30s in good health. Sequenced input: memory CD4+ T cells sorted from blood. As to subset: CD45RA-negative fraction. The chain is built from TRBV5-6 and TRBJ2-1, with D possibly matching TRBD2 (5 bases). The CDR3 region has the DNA TGTGCCAGCAGCAAACTAGTTAGGAGTGAGCAGTTCTTC. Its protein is CASSKLVRSEQFF. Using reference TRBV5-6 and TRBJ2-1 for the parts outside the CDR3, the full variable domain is DAGVTQSPTHLIKTRGQQVTLRCSPKSGHDTVSWYQQALGQGPQFIFQYYEEEERQRGNFPDRFSGHQFPNYSSELNVNALLLGDSALYLCASSKLVRSEQFFGPGTRLTVL.